This T cell receptor (beta chain) stems from a study of neoadjuvant nivolumab and ipilimumab in lung cancer (dated by TCRdb to about 2020). Looking at the study overall: Nivolumab was administered intravenously at 3 mg/kg on days 1, 15 and 29, and in the combination arm ipilimumab 1 mg/kg was added on day 1 only. For each study arm, the primary endpoint of the trial was the rate of major pathologic response (MPR) in the intention-to-treat population. In the trial, around 42 patients with operable NSCLC were treated, of whom some 23 were randomized to nivolumab monotherapy and about 20 to nivolumab plus ipilimumab. TCR repertoires were compared between pretherapy (baseline) peripheral blood and tumors resected at surgery after neoadjuvant immune checkpoint blockade. Matched pretherapy and resected tumor pairs were analyzed for seven patients, of whom four received nivolumab and three received nivolumab plus ipilimumab. Broad study findings and their caveats: Pretherapy blood TCR richness correlated positively with richness in tumors resected after neoadjuvant therapy (Spearman R = 0.82). From pretherapy to surgery, tumor T-cell richness and clonality increased in three of three dual-therapy tumors but in only two of four nivolumab-treated tumors. TCR richness and clonality were greater in resected tumors than in tumor-adjacent uninvolved lung, and increases were seen in more dual-therapy-treated tumors. No significant correlation was found between TCR clonality and pathologic tumor regression, and only a single major-pathologic-response sample was available for the analysis of TCR clonality versus pathologic tumor regression. A small number of samples was subjected to TCR sequencing.

Library preparation employed the immunoSEQ multiplex PCR assay. Turning to the authors' computational methods: Repertoires were summarized by richness and clonality, and significantly expanded and contracted clones were identified between pre- and post-therapy samples. TCRdb obtained this table from immuneACCESS and retained in-frame rearrangements with V and J assigned. These tables miss some clones; where compared with another copy, unresolved V genes account for less than half of the shortfall, and the remainder is unexplained. V and J calls and clone size are given by that table; D and trimming were obtained from the DNA. Present in this sample are roughly 28,000 clones, about 83% of which were seen just once. The ten largest clones represent 5% to 6% of the sample. This clone occurred once. This receptor's antigen is unknown. One base away there is no much larger clone; base qualities are not given.

CDR1 is given as SGHRS and CDR2 as YFSETQ, both from the germline V gene. Measured from the cysteine to the phenylalanine, the CDR3 is 14 residues long. The kept DNA is CDR3 alone, 42 bases in frame from the first base. V was cut back by 0 bases and J by 2 bases, leaving a gap of 9 bases between them. The time point label for this specimen denotes: at surgical resection after neoadjuvant nivolumab +/- ipilimumab. The samples were taken from NEOSTAR, a phase 2 randomized trial in operable NSCLC that tested neoadjuvant nivolumab or nivolumab plus ipilimumab, followed by surgery. The chain employs TRBV5-1 and TRBJ2-7; TRBD1 is perhaps the D gene, given 5 matching bases. The input for sequencing was tumor tissue, taken after neoadjuvant nivolumab, alone or with ipilimumab, at or shortly before surgery. The source is an adult with non-small cell lung cancer. The nucleotide sequence reads as follows: TGCGCCAGCAGCTTGGGGACAACAACCTACGAGCAGTACTTC. Translated, this gives CASSLGTTTYEQYF.